These 20 T cell receptor beta chains originate from one sample sequenced in a study of cytomegalovirus exposure and HLA in healthy donors. PCR was performed using 60 Vbeta and 13 Jbeta primers. The table came from immunoSEQ multiplex PCR; TCRdb's copy has only in-frame clones and leaves some out. Of 200,000 to 300,000 clones in the sample, about three quarters are singletons; the top ten hold more than 0.45%. Sequences were obtained from PBMCs. The receptors derive from a boy between 10 and 17 years old in good health and CMV-seronegative.

The chain carries TRBV6-5 and TRBJ2-7, with 10 bases fitting TRBD1. The CDR3 runs 14 residues. V was pared by 4 bases and J by 3 bases, with 3 bases of the junction left unmatched. Germline loops: CDR1 MNHEY, CDR2 SVGAGI. The CDR3 nucleotides are TGTGCCAGCAGTTGGACAGGGGGAGACTACGAGCAGTACTTC. This translates into CASSWTGGDYEQYF.

In its sample, this clone was seen a few times. The chain recombines TRBV15 with TRBJ1-1; no definite D call. The CDR3 contains 11 residues. V lost 4 bases to trimming and J lost 8 bases, with 8 bases between them. Germline lookup yields CDR1 LNHNV and CDR2 YYDKDF (reference sequence). The CDR3 is CATSTRREAFF. The CDR3 DNA sequence: TGTGCCACCAGCACCAGGCGCGAAGCTTTCTTT.

This chain links TRBV10-3 with TRBJ1-1; a weak D match, TRBD1 (6 bases). Looked up from germline, CDR1 is ENHRY and CDR2 is SYGVKD. The CDR3 has 11 amino acids. Trimming stripped 11 bases from V and 7 bases from J, with 14 bases between. The CDR3 DNA is TGTGCCTCCAGGGGCCGGTATGAAGCTTTCTTT. Translation gives CASRGRYEAFF.

The chain links TRBV7-6 to TRBJ2-6, with D possibly being TRBD1 (7 bases). The CDR3 has 17 residues. Germline V CDR1 and CDR2: SGHVS, FNYEAQ. Trimming took 7 bases from V and 2 from J, leaving 18 bases between them. The CDR3 nucleotides read TGTGCCAGCACCCAAACCGCGGGACAGACTGGGGCCAACGTCCTGACTTTC. Its translation is CASTQTAGQTGANVLTF. Drawing the rest from reference TRBV7-6 and TRBJ2-6, the complete variable domain is GAGVSQSPRYKVTKRGQDVALRCDPISGHVSLYWYRQALGQGPEFLTYFNYEAQQDKSGLPNDRFSAERPEGSISTLTIQRTEQRDSAMYRCASTQTAGQTGANVLTFGAGSRLTVL.

The chain links TRBV30 to TRBJ2-3; TRBD2 agrees at 8 bases. The germline V gene encodes CDR1 GTSNPN and CDR2 SVGIG (reference sequence). This CDR3 has 15 residues. Losses at the gene ends were 0 bases for V and 8 bases for J; bases not matched to a gene: 10. This CDR3 reads CAWSVPGLGRRTQYF. The CDR3 region has the DNA TGTGCCTGGAGTGTTCCGGGACTAGGGCGTCGTACGCAGTATTTT.

Worth noting for this clone: One end of the junction fails to match germline, which may point to a read error. The CDR3 coding sequence is TGTGCCATCAGCCCTCATGGGGAGACACCGGGACAGGGGGCGACTGAAGCTCTCTTT. Translated: CAISPHGETPGQGATEALF. The chain combines TRBV10-3 with TRBJ1-1; the match to TRBD1 covers 12 bases. The CDR3 is made up of 19 amino acids. Germline assignment: CDR1 ENHRY and CDR2 SYGVKD.

The rearrangement uses TRBV5-1 and TRBJ1-1; 9 nucleotides align to TRBD1. CDR3 length: 13 amino acids. The junction had 6 bases not matched to a gene; V was cut back by 1 base and J by 11 bases. CDR1 and CDR2 from the germline V gene are SGHRS and YFSETQ. The CDR3 protein is CASSLLQGAGAFF. For the CDR3, the DNA is TGCGCCAGCAGCTTGCTACAGGGGGCGGGGGCTTTCTTT.

The chain carries TRBV11-1 and TRBJ1-1; D remains unclear. Trimming removed 0 bases from V and 5 bases from J, with 4 bases in between. Per the germline V gene, CDR1 is SGHAT and CDR2 is FQDESV (reference sequence). This CDR3 has 12 amino acids. The CDR3 reads CASSLAETEAFF. The CDR3 DNA is TGTGCCAGCAGCTTAGCGGAGACTGAAGCTTTCTTT. The full variable domain, in which reference TRBV11-1 and TRBJ1-1 provide the parts outside the CDR3, is EAEVAQSPRYKITEKSQAVAFWCDPISGHATLYWYRQILGQGPELLVQFQDESVVDDSQLPKDRFSAERLKGVDSTLKIQPAELGDSAMYLCASSLAETEAFFGQGTRLTVV.

The V gene is TRBV14, the J gene TRBJ1-3, with 7 bases aligning to TRBD1. Trimming cost V 3 bases and J 0 bases; bases outside gene matches: 2. CDR1 and CDR2 from the germline V gene are SGHDN and FVKESK. This CDR3 has 15 amino acids. The CDR3 nucleotides are TGTGCCAGCAGCCAGGGACAGTACTCTGGAAACACCATATATTTT. Protein product: CASSQGQYSGNTIYF.

This clone was seen more than once but under ten times. The chain is built from TRBV19 and TRBJ1-4, with TRBD1 as a possible D gene (5 bases). CDR1 is LNHDA, CDR2 SQIVND, per germline (reference sequence). V was pared by 5 bases and J by 3 bases, with 13 bases between. This CDR3 is built from 15 residues. The CDR3 DNA sequence: TGTGCCAGTAGTCCACGGGGGGGAGCTAATGAAAAACTGTTTTTT. It specifies CASSPRGGANEKLFF.

The V and J genes are TRBV5-5 and TRBJ1-1; possibly TRBD1 for D (5 bases). Per germline, CDR1 SGHKS and CDR2 YYEKEE (reference sequence). Trimming removed 1 base from V and 0 bases from J, with 7 bases in between. This CDR3 is 14 amino acids long. The CDR3 DNA is TGTGCCAGCAGCTTGCAGGGCATGAACACTGAAGCTTTCTTT. Residues: CASSLQGMNTEAFF.

The rearrangement joins TRBV4-1 to TRBJ1-2, with D maybe TRBD1 (6 bases). The CDR3 is made up of 12 amino acids. The V and J ends lost 4 bases and 7 bases respectively, with 10 bases between them. In germline, CDR1 is MGHRA, CDR2 YSYEKL. The chain's CDR3 is CASSLRGGGYTF. DNA for the CDR3: TGCGCCAGCAGCCTCAGGGGCGGTGGCTACACCTTC.

About this clone: Sequence at one end of the junction differs from germline and may be a read error. Different DNA sequences within this sample yield the same CDR3. The chain carries TRBV6-6 and TRBJ2-7, with a tentative D call TRBD1 (5 bases). The CDR3 sequence is 13 residues long. From germline, CDR1 is MNHNY and CDR2 SVGAGI (reference sequence). CDR3 protein: CASTLSTGDEQYF. CDR3 nucleotides: TGTGCCAGCACCCTTTCCACAGGCGACGAACAGTACTTC.

J is TRBJ1-1 and V is TRBV7-2; 8 nucleotides match TRBD1. Trimming removed 5 bases from V and 3 bases from J; junction bases left unmatched: 8. The CDR3 has 15 residues. CDR1 and CDR2 (germline): SGHTA, FQGNSA. The CDR3 loop reads CASSPPDRAYTEAFF. Written as DNA, the CDR3 is TGTGCCAGCAGCCCTCCGGACAGGGCATACACTGAAGCTTTCTTT. Supplemented by reference TRBV7-2 and TRBJ1-1, the full variable domain reads GAGVSQSPSNKVTEKGKDVELRCDPISGHTALYWYRQSLGQGLEFLIYFQGNSAPDKSGLPSDRFSAERTGGSVSTLTIQRTQQEDSAVYLCASSPPDRAYTEAFFGQGTRLTVV.

The V gene is TRBV4-1, the J gene TRBJ1-2; D gene uncertain. The CDR3 spans 14 residues. Germline V lookup: CDR1 MGHRA, CDR2 YSYEKL. Trimming cost V 2 bases and J 8 bases, with 15 bases left between them. The CDR3 loop is CASSQIPGREGYTF. As DNA, the CDR3 is TGCGCCAGCAGCCAAATCCCTGGGAGAGAGGGCTACACCTTC.

The V and J genes are TRBV6-1 and TRBJ2-1, with D hard to call. V shed 4 bases and J shed 0 bases, with 7 bases lying between them. The CDR3 runs 14 residues. From germline, CDR1 is MNHNS and CDR2 SASEGT. In DNA, the CDR3 is TGTGCCAGCAGTGGTCGGAGCTCCTACAATGAGCAGTTCTTC. Translated: CASSGRSSYNEQFF.

This clone showed up just once. The chain links TRBV7-2 to TRBJ1-2; 7 bases fit TRBD1. CDR1 is SGHTA and CDR2 is FQGNSA in the germline V gene. J lost 1 base, V lost 1 base, and 12 bases had no gene match. The CDR3 consists of 18 residues. CDR3: CASSLDGAGGPFNYGYTF. CDR3 DNA: TGTGCCAGCAGCTTAGATGGGGCAGGGGGGCCTTTTAACTATGGCTACACCTTC.

This clone was found a few times. The chain has TRBV9 and TRBJ1-2, with 9 bases aligning to TRBD1. The ends lost 4 bases at V and 4 bases at J; junction bases unmatched: 2. The germline gives CDR1 SGDLS, CDR2 YYNGEE. This CDR3 region has 13 residues. The CDR3 loop is CASSPTGGYGYTF. The CDR3 region has the DNA TGTGCCAGCAGCCCGACAGGGGGCTATGGCTACACCTTC.

The V gene is TRBV5-6, the J gene TRBJ2-5; 7 nucleotides agree with TRBD1. V shed 5 bases and J 5 bases; nucleotides not matched to a gene: 6. CDR3 length: 13 residues. Looked up from germline, CDR1 is SGHDT and CDR2 is YYEEEE. CDR3 DNA sequence: TGTGCCAGCAGAAAGGGACAGAGGGAGACCCAGTACTTC. As protein: CASRKGQRETQYF.

V and J are TRBV4-1 and TRBJ2-7; TRBD1 aligns across 11 bases. J gave up 5 bases and V 1 base, and 4 bases lay outside the gene matches. CDR3 length equals 15 residues. Germline V gene data show CDR1 as MGHRA and CDR2 as YSYEKL. The CDR3 bases are TGCGCCAGCAGCCAAGTCGGGACAGGGGGTCACGAGCAGTACTTC. It yields the protein CASSQVGTGGHEQYF.